This T cell receptor beta chain was identified in a study of T cell changes during pregnancy in multiple sclerosis (dated by TCRdb to the late 2010s). Turning to the overall study: The study looked at changes in the T cell repertoire across pregnancy in women with multiple sclerosis.

The library was built by means of the immunoSEQ multiplex PCR assay. The clones in this table, taken by TCRdb from immuneACCESS, are in-frame only. Not every clone is retained; where verified, under half of the shortfall comes from an unresolved V gene, and the cause of the rest is unknown. The sample table lists tens of thousands of clones, 88% of them with a count of one. Together, the top ten hold 1% to 1.5% of the sample. Including cysteine and phenylalanine, the CDR3 has 15 amino acids. Here the CDR3 DNA is all that survives: 45 bases in frame from base 1. The CDR1 and CDR2 encoded by the germline V gene are SGHRS and YFSETQ. After removal of 4 bases from V and 5 bases from J, the junction retains 5 bases not matched to a gene. Turning to this clone: What this receptor recognizes is not known. No per-base quality is available; no much larger clone lies one base away.

The chain was built from TRBV5-1 and TRBJ2-5; TRBD2 matches 13 bases in the middle. Sequenced material: CD4+ T cells from peripheral blood mononuclear cells, taken in the second trimester of pregnancy. The sequence was collected from a female donor with multiple sclerosis, enrolled in a pregnancy study. DNA sequence: TGCGCCAGCAGCCCGGGACTAGCGGGAATCGAGACCCAGTACTTC. It is translated as CASSPGLAGIETQYF.